The source of this T cell receptor beta chain is a study of identical twins. This CDR3 has 16 amino acids. V was trimmed by 4 bases and J by 1 base, leaving 16 bases between them. Germline CDR1 is KGHSH and CDR2 is LQKENI. Unique molecular identifiers were in the cDNA, with template-switch universal primer binding. TCRdb re-called the 5' RACE reads through MiXCR, storing one row per CDR3 protein. The sample lists about 530,000 distinct CDR3 sequences, approximately 20% occurring once. The same sample was also studied in work on yellow fever vaccine responses in identical twins. According to that study: Reportedly, the T cell response mounted by twins to vaccine seemed partly convergent, partly personalized.

This sequence originates from a woman aged 18-30 years in good health. The rearrangement uses TRBV18 and TRBJ1-1; D not certain. Sequenced: CD4+ T cells sorted from blood. The CDR3 here is CASSLRPTWGNTEAFF. The CDR3 DNA sequence: TGTGCCAGCTCACTCAGACCTACTTGGGGGAACACTGAAGCTTTCTTT. The full variable domain, in which reference TRBV18 and TRBJ1-1 provide the parts outside the CDR3, is NAGVMQNPRHLVRRRGQEARLRCSPMKGHSHVYWYRQLPEEGLKFMVYLQKENIIDESGMPKERFSAEFPKEGPSILRIQQVVRGDSAAYFCASSLRPTWGNTEAFFGQGTRLTVV.